This T cell receptor beta chain was sequenced in a study of radiotherapy plus CTLA-4 blockade in lung cancer. Regarding the study as a whole: TCR clones of tumor origin grew in blood after radiotherapy plus ipilimumab.

CDR1 and CDR2 from the germline V gene are MNHEY and SVGAGI. The CDR3 spans 14 residues. The junction had 8 bases not matched to a gene; V was cut back by 5 bases and J by 7 bases. For this clone: Antigen specificity is unknown.

Measured with immunoSEQ multiplex PCR; TCRdb has only the in-frame clones, and not every one. This sample yields about 45,000 clones, of which around 72% are seen a single time; around 3.3% belongs to the top ten. The receptor comes from a human donor with non-small cell lung cancer who had a complete response to radiotherapy plus ipilimumab. Sequencing used peripheral blood, obtained from a patient treated with radiotherapy plus ipilimumab. The V and J genes are TRBV6-5 and TRBJ1-5; 7 bases are a match to TRBD1. The CDR3 DNA follows: TGTGCCAGCAGTGAGGGACAGCCGAAACAGCCCCAGCATTTT. This sequence encodes CASSEGQPKQPQHF.